This T cell receptor (beta chain) was found in a study of cytomegalovirus exposure and HLA in healthy donors. General study findings and limits: Upon later analysis, HLA-associated TCR beta chains proved more clonally expanded than other, equally common chains.

Healthy bone marrow donors made up the cohort. Donors showed nominal health when sampled, although they likely had unrecorded immune exposures. This clone was detected only a few times. Its antigen remains unidentified. With 60 Vbeta and 13 Jbeta primers, the PCR was carried out. Sequencing used immunoSEQ multiplex PCR; TCRdb keeps in-frame clones, though not all of them. The table lists about 160,000 clones, roughly 79% of them singletons, with around 14% in the top ten. V lost 4 bases to trimming and J lost 8 bases, with 15 bases between them. CDR3 length equals 15 residues. Germline-derived CDR1 and CDR2 are MGHRA and YSYEKL.

The sequence came from a woman between 45 and 65 years old in good health and CMV-seronegative. Source material: PBMCs. This chain joins TRBV4-1 and TRBJ1-6, with D maybe TRBD1 (6 bases). The CDR3 region has the DNA TGCGCCAGCAGCCGAGGACCAGGGGTTTATTCACCCCTCCACTTT. Translated, it gives CASSRGPGVYSPLHF.